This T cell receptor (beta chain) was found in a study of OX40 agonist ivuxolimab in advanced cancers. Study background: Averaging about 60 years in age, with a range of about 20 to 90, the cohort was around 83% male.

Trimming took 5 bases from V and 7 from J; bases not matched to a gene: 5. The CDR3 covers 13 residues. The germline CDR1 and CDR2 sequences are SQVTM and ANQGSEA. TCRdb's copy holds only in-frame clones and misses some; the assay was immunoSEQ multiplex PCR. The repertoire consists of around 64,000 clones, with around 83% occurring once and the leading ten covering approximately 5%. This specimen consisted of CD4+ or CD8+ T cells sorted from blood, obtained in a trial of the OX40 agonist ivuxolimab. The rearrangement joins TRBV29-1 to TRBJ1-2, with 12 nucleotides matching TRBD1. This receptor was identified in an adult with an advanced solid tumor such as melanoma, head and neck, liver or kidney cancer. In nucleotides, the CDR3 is TGCAGCGTTCGGGACAGGGGGCGCATTGGCTACACCTTC. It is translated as CSVRDRGRIGYTF.